This T cell receptor (beta chain) was profiled in a study of blood T cell repertoires in COVID-19. Study summary: The cDNA or gDNA used as material had been derived from T cells, B-cell-depleted T cells, or PBMCs.

Method: immunoSEQ multiplex PCR; TCRdb's copy keeps in-frame clones and lacks some. This table has over 130,000 clones, approximately 84% appearing once. The germline CDR1 and CDR2 sequences are MDHEN and SYDVKM. The CDR3 contains 12 residues. V dropped 8 bases and J dropped 5; count of bases not matched to a gene: 5. The clonotype originates from a human donor in a cohort sampled during active COVID-19. The genes are TRBV28 and TRBJ1-1; 7 bases line up with TRBD1. The sequenced sample was peripheral blood. In nucleotides, the CDR3 is TGTGCCAGCCTACAGGGGTTAACTGAAGCTTTCTTT. It codes for CASLQGLTEAFF. The full variable domain, its missing parts supplied by reference TRBV28 and TRBJ1-1, is DVKVTQSSRYLVKRTGEKVFLECVQDMDHENMFWYRQDPGLGLRLIYFSYDVKMKEKGDIPEGYSVSREKKERFSLILESASTNQTSMYLCASLQGLTEAFFGQGTRLTVV.